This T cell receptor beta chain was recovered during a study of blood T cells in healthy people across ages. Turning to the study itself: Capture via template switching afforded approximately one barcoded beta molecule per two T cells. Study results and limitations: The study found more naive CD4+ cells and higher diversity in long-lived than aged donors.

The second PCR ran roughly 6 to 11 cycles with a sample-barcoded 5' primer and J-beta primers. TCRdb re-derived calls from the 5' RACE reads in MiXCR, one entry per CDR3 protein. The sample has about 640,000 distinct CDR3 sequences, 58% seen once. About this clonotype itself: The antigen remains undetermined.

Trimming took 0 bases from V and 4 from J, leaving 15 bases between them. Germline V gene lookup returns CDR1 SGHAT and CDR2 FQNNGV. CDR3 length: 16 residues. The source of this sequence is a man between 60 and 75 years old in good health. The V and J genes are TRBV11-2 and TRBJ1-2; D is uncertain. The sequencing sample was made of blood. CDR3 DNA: TGTGCCAGCAGCTTAGAAACTCTTCCCCTAATCTATGGCTACACCTTC. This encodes CASSLETLPLIYGYTF.